This T cell receptor (beta chain) emerged from a study of blood T cell repertoires in COVID-19. About the study: Samples taken during acute and convalescent COVID-19 were collected in the United States, Italy and Spain.

This clone was recorded only once. Data came from immunoSEQ multiplex PCR; TCRdb stores just in-frame clones and leaves some out. The repertoire holds about 480,000 clones, with over 75% as singletons. The germline CDR1 and CDR2 sequences are WNHNN and SYGVQD (reference sequence). This CDR3 spans 17 amino acids. Between the trimmed V and J ends, which lost 3 bases and 1 base, there was a span of 15 bases. This TCR was sampled from a woman aged 40 to 55 who had recovered from COVID-19. The chain links TRBV10-1 to TRBJ2-2; D is perhaps TRBD1 (5 bases). Sequencing was carried out using PBMCs or T cells enriched from blood (not recorded which). CDR3 region: CASSDPGLKGNTGELFF. The CDR3 DNA sequence: TGCGCCAGCAGTGACCCAGGGTTAAAGGGGAACACCGGGGAGCTGTTTTTT.